This record covers a single T cell receptor (beta chain). Measured with immunoSEQ multiplex PCR; TCRdb has only the in-frame clones, and not every one. Of about 420,000 clones detected, 80% to 90% appear once; the ten largest clones hold about 0.91%. These data come from a study of blood T cell repertoires in COVID-19. Turning to the study itself: The study drew acute and convalescent COVID-19 samples from the United States, Italy and Spain. From T cells, B-cell-depleted T cells, or PBMCs came the material, which was cDNA or gDNA.

This CDR3 is 15 amino acids long. Per germline, CDR1 MDHEN and CDR2 SYDVKM. Trimming shortened V by 5 bases and J by 3 bases, and 16 bases separated the two germline ends. The chain recombines TRBV28 with TRBJ1-2; D ambiguous. Sequenced input: peripheral blood. The TCR sequence derives from a man between 18 and 35 years old with COVID-19, enrolled during active disease. This CDR3 is CASSLTGNWDYGYTF. In DNA, the CDR3 is TGTGCCAGCAGTCTCACCGGGAATTGGGACTATGGCTACACCTTC.